Reported below is one TCR beta chain. No antigen is known for it. The CDR3 runs 15 residues. Per germline, CDR1 SEHNR and CDR2 FQNEAQ (reference sequence). Each sample's input was 250 ng genomic DNA, 30,000 to 45,000 genome equivalents. The sample belongs to a study of T cell clusters in autoimmune cytopenias. Whole-study findings and limits: Healthy donors had about 2.8-fold more exclusive TRB clusters than active autoimmune hepatitis patients.

One tube held mixed TRB-A and TRB-B primer pools for touch-down PCR. TCRdb re-called the multiplex PCR reads; one entry per CDR3 protein, DNA not given. Found here are thousands of distinct CDR3 sequences; the top ten clones hold 3.5% to 4.5%. This receptor was identified in a human donor with an autoimmune cytopenia or autoimmune hepatitis (not recorded which). V usage is TRBV7-9 and J usage is TRBJ2-5; the D call from TCRdb, TRBD2, cannot be confirmed without DNA. Sequenced sample: peripheral blood. CDR3 in amino acids: CASSLLEGRVETQYF.